Listed below are T cell receptor beta chains from one sample, sequenced in a study of cytomegalovirus exposure and HLA in healthy donors. The method was immunoSEQ multiplex PCR; TCRdb's version includes in-frame clones alone and lacks a portion of them. This repertoire shows roughly 150,000 clones, 70% to 85% found once; its top ten account for around 3.7%. Sample: PBMCs. These receptors all stem from a male donor in good health and CMV-seronegative. The CDR3 runs from the conserved cysteine through the conserved F or W. The order of the fields is V gene, J gene, CDR3 protein.

V gene: TRBV5-4
J gene: TRBJ1-1
CDR3 protein: CASSVTGTEAFF

V gene: TRBV19
J gene: TRBJ2-1
CDR3 protein: CASSTYRGLTVF

V gene: TRBV4-3
J gene: TRBJ2-5
CDR3 protein: CASSPGTSAQETQYF

V gene: TRBV25-1
J gene: TRBJ2-7
CDR3 protein: CATSRDSEDYEQYF

V gene: TRBV19
J gene: TRBJ2-1
CDR3 protein: CASSSNSYNEQFF

V gene: TRBV18
J gene: TRBJ1-1
CDR3 protein: CASSGQIHTEAFF

V gene: TRBV9
J gene: TRBJ1-1
CDR3 protein: CASSVATGFTGTEAFF

V gene: TRBV10-3
J gene: TRBJ1-2
CDR3 protein: CAISDDYGYTF

V gene: TRBV18
J gene: TRBJ1-2
CDR3 protein: CASSPGDLWRANYGYTF

V gene: TRBV28
J gene: TRBJ2-7
CDR3 protein: CASSSPGTGEYEQYF

V gene: TRBV7-7
J gene: TRBJ2-1
CDR3 protein: CASSPGQGINNEQFF

V gene: TRBV9
J gene: TRBJ2-2
CDR3 protein: CASSESTSGGGTGELFF

V gene: TRBV11-2
J gene: TRBJ2-2
CDR3 protein: CASSLDGRGTGELFF

V gene: TRBV7-2
J gene: TRBJ2-1
CDR3 protein: CASSPSQYGNEQFF

V gene: TRBV6-6
J gene: TRBJ1-2
CDR3 protein: CASSSPDSRTNYGYTF

V gene: TRBV7-9
J gene: TRBJ1-2
CDR3 protein: CASSWADRGGYTF

V gene: TRBV6-9
J gene: TRBJ2-1
CDR3 protein: CASSYREREAYNEQFF

V gene: TRBV6-6
J gene: TRBJ1-1
CDR3 protein: CASTMGGGEAFF

V gene: TRBV7-9
J gene: TRBJ1-1
CDR3 protein: CASSPLGVTGSTEAFF

V gene: TRBV2
J gene: TRBJ2-7
CDR3 protein: CASSEVAGYEQYF

V gene: TRBV11-2
J gene: TRBJ2-1
CDR3 protein: CASSPGTSGGSYNEQFF

V gene: TRBV7-9
J gene: TRBJ1-4
CDR3 protein: CASTQGAGNEKLFF

V gene: TRBV6-1
J gene: TRBJ2-7
CDR3 protein: CASSDIQRGNYEQYF

V gene: TRBV7-3
J gene: TRBJ1-1
CDR3 protein: CASSSTTNTEAFF

V gene: TRBV7-6
J gene: TRBJ2-2
CDR3 protein: CASSPRNTGELFF

V gene: TRBV7-2
J gene: TRBJ1-5
CDR3 protein: CASSARTGGNQPQHF

V gene: TRBV5-6
J gene: TRBJ1-3
CDR3 protein: CASSLVSGNTIYF

V gene: TRBV6-1
J gene: TRBJ1-6
CDR3 protein: CASSEQPGQNSPLHF

V gene: TRBV7-9
J gene: TRBJ2-3
CDR3 protein: CSSSPPGLRTDTQYF

V gene: TRBV29-1
J gene: TRBJ1-2
CDR3 protein: CSVEVGREGYGYTF

V gene: TRBV12-5
J gene: TRBJ2-1
CDR3 protein: CASGFSRGGREQFF

V gene: TRBV7-6
J gene: TRBJ2-1
CDR3 protein: CASSETPGLSYNEQFF

V gene: TRBV7-6
J gene: TRBJ2-1
CDR3 protein: CASSLGVAGGHREQFF

V gene: TRBV10-3
J gene: NA
CDR3 protein: CAISEGTSSYEQYF

V gene: TRBV6-5
J gene: TRBJ1-3
CDR3 protein: CASRETGSGNTIYF

V gene: TRBV5-1
J gene: TRBJ2-1
CDR3 protein: CASSFRTSGSEHEQFF

V gene: TRBV7-2
J gene: TRBJ2-5
CDR3 protein: CASSLVFKGVETQYF

V gene: TRBV5-8
J gene: TRBJ1-5
CDR3 protein: CASSRTGGTNQPQHF

V gene: TRBV9
J gene: TRBJ1-3
CDR3 protein: CASSVAVSGNTIYF

V gene: TRBV7-2
J gene: TRBJ2-3
CDR3 protein: CASSPRLGRGGRPDTQYF

V gene: TRBV19
J gene: TRBJ2-7
CDR3 protein: CASSITSARSAEQYF

V gene: TRBV11-2
J gene: TRBJ1-1
CDR3 protein: CASSLFEGGNTEAFF

V gene: TRBV5-1
J gene: TRBJ2-7
CDR3 protein: CASSSKRRDSYEQYF

V gene: TRBV5-1
J gene: TRBJ2-1
CDR3 protein: CASSPLAGETNEQFF

V gene: TRBV5-4
J gene: TRBJ2-5
CDR3 protein: CASSTGLAGYQETQHF

V gene: TRBV15
J gene: TRBJ2-7
CDR3 protein: CATSRVGASGVYEQYF

V gene: TRBV19
J gene: TRBJ1-1
CDR3 protein: CASSLRQGPNTEAFF

V gene: TRBV6-5
J gene: TRBJ1-1
CDR3 protein: CASSATGETEAFF

V gene: TRBV6-6
J gene: TRBJ2-7
CDR3 protein: CASSYAGAGEEQYF

V gene: TRBV5-5
J gene: TRBJ1-5
CDR3 protein: CASSPVWHNSNQPQHF

V gene: TRBV5-1
J gene: TRBJ2-2
CDR3 protein: CASSKGAGELFF